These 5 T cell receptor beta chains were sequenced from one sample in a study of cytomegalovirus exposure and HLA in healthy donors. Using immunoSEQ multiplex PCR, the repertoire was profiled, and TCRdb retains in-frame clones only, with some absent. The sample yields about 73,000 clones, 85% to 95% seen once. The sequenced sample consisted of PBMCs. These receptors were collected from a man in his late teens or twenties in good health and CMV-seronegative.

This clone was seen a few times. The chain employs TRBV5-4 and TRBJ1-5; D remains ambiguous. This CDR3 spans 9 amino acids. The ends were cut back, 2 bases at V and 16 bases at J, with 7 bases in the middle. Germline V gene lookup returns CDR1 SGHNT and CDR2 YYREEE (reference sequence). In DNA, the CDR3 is TGTGCCAGCAGCTTTCAACACCATTTT. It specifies CASSFQHHF.

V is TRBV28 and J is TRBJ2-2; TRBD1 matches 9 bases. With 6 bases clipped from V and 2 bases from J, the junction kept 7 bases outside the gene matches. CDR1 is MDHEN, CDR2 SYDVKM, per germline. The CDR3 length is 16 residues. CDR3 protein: CASRGGTGRNTGELFF. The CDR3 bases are TGTGCCAGCAGAGGAGGGACAGGGAGAAACACCGGGGAGCTGTTTTTT.

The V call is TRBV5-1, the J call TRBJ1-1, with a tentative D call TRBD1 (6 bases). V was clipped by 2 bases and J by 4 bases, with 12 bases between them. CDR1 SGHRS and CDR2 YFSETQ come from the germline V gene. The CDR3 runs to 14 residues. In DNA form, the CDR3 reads TGCGCCAGCAGCTTACAGGGAGGGGGCACTGAAGCTTTCTTT. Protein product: CASSLQGGGTEAFF. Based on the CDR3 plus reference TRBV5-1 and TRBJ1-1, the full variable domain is KAGVTQTPRYLIKTRGQQVTLSCSPISGHRSVSWYQQTPGQGLQFLFEYFSETQRNKGNFPGRFSGRQFSNSRSEMNVSTLELGDSALYLCASSLQGGGTEAFFGQGTRLTVV.

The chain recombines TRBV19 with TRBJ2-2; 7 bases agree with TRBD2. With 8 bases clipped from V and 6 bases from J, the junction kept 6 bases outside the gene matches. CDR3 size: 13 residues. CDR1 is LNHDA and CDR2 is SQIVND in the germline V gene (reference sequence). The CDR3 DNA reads TGTGCCAGTCCTGCGCGGGGGTCCGGGGAGCTGTTTTTT. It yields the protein CASPARGSGELFF.

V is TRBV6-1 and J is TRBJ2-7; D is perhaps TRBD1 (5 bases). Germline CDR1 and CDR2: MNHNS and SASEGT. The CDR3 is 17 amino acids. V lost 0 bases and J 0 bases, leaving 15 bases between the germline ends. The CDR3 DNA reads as TGTGCCAGCAGTGAAGCTAGGGGCCCAGCCCCCTCCTACGAGCAGTACTTC. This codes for CASSEARGPAPSYEQYF.